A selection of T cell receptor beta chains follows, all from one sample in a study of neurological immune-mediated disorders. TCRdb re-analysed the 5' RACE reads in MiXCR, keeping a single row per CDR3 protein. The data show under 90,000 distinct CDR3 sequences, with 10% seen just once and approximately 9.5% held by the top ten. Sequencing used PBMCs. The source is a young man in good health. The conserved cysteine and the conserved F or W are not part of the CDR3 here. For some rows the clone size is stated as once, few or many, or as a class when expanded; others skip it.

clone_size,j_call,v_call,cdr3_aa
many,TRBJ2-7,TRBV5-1,ASSLGTLSYEQY
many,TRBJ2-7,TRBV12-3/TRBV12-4,ATRTSGNEQY
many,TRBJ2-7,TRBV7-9,ASNSPPYEQY
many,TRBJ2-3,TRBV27,ASSSGLSLWTDTQY
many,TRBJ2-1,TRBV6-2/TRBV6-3,ASSYSGDPFSNEQF
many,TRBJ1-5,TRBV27,ASSLSGRYSNQPQH
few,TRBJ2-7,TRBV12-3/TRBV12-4,ASSPGRTGGSYEQY
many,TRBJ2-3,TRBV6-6,ASSYGVRVTSTDTQY
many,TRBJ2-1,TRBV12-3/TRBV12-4,ASSSGTVNEQF
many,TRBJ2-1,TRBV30,AWSVLAGDYNEQF
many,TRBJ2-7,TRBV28,ASSSPGTRTYEQY
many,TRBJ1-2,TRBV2,ASTPPGQGYGYT
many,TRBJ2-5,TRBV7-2,ASGGSVETQY
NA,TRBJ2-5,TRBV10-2,ANRDGLAGGETQY
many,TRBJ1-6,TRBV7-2,ASSSQGQGSPLH
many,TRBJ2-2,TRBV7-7,ASSRQGTTGELF